These T cell receptor beta chains were read from a single sample in a study of blood T cell repertoires in COVID-19. Sequencing used immunoSEQ multiplex PCR; TCRdb keeps in-frame clones, though not all of them. The data hold 95,000 to 150,000 clones, with approximately 87% observed a single time. The sequenced sample consisted of peripheral blood. These receptors were collected from a woman aged 45-60 years with acute or convalescent COVID-19. Both conserved end residues are part of each CDR3. Fields, in order: CDR3 protein, CDR3 DNA, D gene, clone size, V gene, J gene. D genes are given only for firm matches. Clone size is given for some rows only: seen once, a few or many times, or a class if the clone is expanded.

CDR3aa: CASSLERAGGGSDEQYF; CDR3nt: TGTGCCAGCAGCTTGGAGAGGGCCGGCGGAGGTTCCGACGAGCAGTACTTC; d_gene: NA; abundance: NA; v_gene: TRBV5-6; j_gene: TRBJ2-7
CDR3aa: CASSLAPETGYEQYF; CDR3nt: TGTGCCAGCAGCTTAGCCCCCGAGACAGGCTACGAGCAGTACTTC; d_gene: NA; abundance: NA; v_gene: TRBV7-8; j_gene: TRBJ2-7
CDR3aa: CASSSTDAGNDQPQHF; CDR3nt: TGTGCCAGCAGTTCTACCGATGCGGGGAACGATCAGCCCCAGCATTTT; d_gene: NA; abundance: NA; v_gene: TRBV6-2/TRBV6-3; j_gene: TRBJ1-5
CDR3aa: CASSPLSDTQYF; CDR3nt: TGTGCCAGCAGCCCACTTTCAGATACGCAGTATTTT; d_gene: NA; abundance: NA; v_gene: TRBV7-8; j_gene: TRBJ2-3
CDR3aa: CASSLGAGWMNTEAFF; CDR3nt: TGTGCCAGCAGTTTAGGGGCAGGGTGGATGAACACTGAAGCTTTCTTT; d_gene: NA; abundance: once; v_gene: TRBV27; j_gene: TRBJ1-1
CDR3aa: CASSVQDRANYGYTF; CDR3nt: TGTGCCAGCAGCGTCCAGGACAGGGCAAACTATGGCTACACCTTC; d_gene: TRBD1; abundance: NA; v_gene: TRBV9; j_gene: TRBJ1-2
CDR3aa: CATSSGEGDEQFF; CDR3nt: TGTGCCACCAGCTCTGGGGAGGGGGATGAGCAGTTCTTC; d_gene: NA; abundance: NA; v_gene: TRBV15; j_gene: TRBJ2-1
CDR3aa: CASAGTEQYF; CDR3nt: TGTGCCAGCGCCGGGACAGAGCAGTACTTC; d_gene: NA; abundance: once; v_gene: TRBV2; j_gene: TRBJ2-7
CDR3aa: CASSYSDRGTYEQYF; CDR3nt: TGTGCCAGCAGTTACTCGGACAGGGGGACCTACGAGCAGTACTTC; d_gene: TRBD1; abundance: NA; v_gene: TRBV6-5; j_gene: TRBJ2-7
CDR3aa: CASSPQQSLDEKLFF; CDR3nt: TGTGCCAGCTCACCACAACAGTCCTTAGATGAAAAACTGTTTTTT; d_gene: NA; abundance: NA; v_gene: TRBV18; j_gene: TRBJ1-4
CDR3aa: CASRAGLEKLFF; CDR3nt: TGTGCCAGCAGGGCAGGGTTAGAAAAACTGTTTTTT; d_gene: NA; abundance: NA; v_gene: TRBV12-3/TRBV12-4; j_gene: TRBJ1-4
CDR3aa: CASSFSSGGYEQYF; CDR3nt: TGTGCCAGCAGTTTTAGTAGCGGGGGGTACGAGCAGTACTTC; d_gene: TRBD2; abundance: NA; v_gene: TRBV27; j_gene: TRBJ2-7
CDR3aa: CASSLEAGQGATEAFF; CDR3nt: TGCGCCAGCAGCTTGGAGGCGGGACAGGGGGCCACTGAAGCTTTCTTT; d_gene: TRBD1; abundance: NA; v_gene: TRBV5-1; j_gene: TRBJ1-1
CDR3aa: CASSFDTYNEQFF; CDR3nt: TGTGCCAGCAGCTTCGACACTTACAATGAGCAGTTCTTC; d_gene: NA; abundance: NA; v_gene: TRBV5-4; j_gene: TRBJ2-1
CDR3aa: CASSLEAGTGGSPLHF; CDR3nt: TGTGCCAGCAGCTTAGAGGCCGGGACAGGGGGTTCACCCCTCCACTTT; d_gene: TRBD1; abundance: once; v_gene: TRBV11-2; j_gene: TRBJ1-6
CDR3aa: CASSLNQIGNEQFF; CDR3nt: TGTGCCAGCAGCTTAAACCAAATCGGCAATGAGCAGTTCTTC; d_gene: NA; abundance: NA; v_gene: TRBV7-2; j_gene: TRBJ2-1
CDR3aa: CATIKKDSYGYTF; CDR3nt: TGTGCCACGATAAAGAAGGACAGTTACGGCTACACCTTC; d_gene: NA; abundance: NA; v_gene: TRBV5-4; j_gene: TRBJ1-2
CDR3aa: CASSLLGEQYF; CDR3nt: TGCGCCAGCAGCTTGCTCGGGGAGCAGTACTTC; d_gene: NA; abundance: once; v_gene: TRBV5-1; j_gene: TRBJ2-7
CDR3aa: CASSSKTGLYGYTF; CDR3nt: TGTGCCAGCAGCAGCAAGACAGGGCTTTATGGCTACACCTTC; d_gene: NA; abundance: NA; v_gene: TRBV21-1; j_gene: TRBJ1-2
CDR3aa: CASSVSTGANYGYTF; CDR3nt: TGTGCCAGCAGCGTATCTACAGGGGCTAACTATGGCTACACCTTC; d_gene: TRBD1; abundance: few; v_gene: TRBV9; j_gene: TRBJ1-2
CDR3aa: CASSDRTGSTDTQYF; CDR3nt: TGTGCCAGCAGCGATAGGACAGGCAGCACAGATACGCAGTATTTT; d_gene: TRBD1; abundance: NA; v_gene: TRBV5-6; j_gene: TRBJ2-3
CDR3aa: CASSYSPGNTEAFF; CDR3nt: TGTGCCAGCAGTTACTCCCCAGGCAACACTGAAGCTTTCTTT; d_gene: NA; abundance: NA; v_gene: TRBV6-5; j_gene: TRBJ1-1
CDR3aa: CASSDYRPAGGPRTGELFF; CDR3nt: TGTGCCAGCAGTGACTATCGTCCGGCGGGAGGGCCGAGGACCGGGGAGCTGTTTTTT; d_gene: TRBD2; abundance: NA; v_gene: TRBV6-4; j_gene: TRBJ2-2
CDR3aa: CASSVGTGRNEQFF; CDR3nt: TGTGCCAGCAGCGTCGGGACAGGGAGGAATGAGCAGTTCTTC; d_gene: TRBD1; abundance: NA; v_gene: TRBV9; j_gene: TRBJ2-1
CDR3aa: CSVGAGLADTQYF; CDR3nt: TGCAGCGTGGGGGCAGGGCTGGCAGATACGCAGTATTTT; d_gene: NA; abundance: once; v_gene: TRBV29-1; j_gene: TRBJ2-3
CDR3aa: CASSLDSRGDREQYF; CDR3nt: TGTGCCAGCAGCCTCGACAGCAGGGGAGATCGCGAGCAGTACTTC; d_gene: NA; abundance: NA; v_gene: TRBV4-2; j_gene: TRBJ2-7
CDR3aa: CASSQDRQGDQPQHF; CDR3nt: TGCGCCAGCAGCCAAGATCGCCAGGGTGATCAGCCCCAGCATTTT; d_gene: NA; abundance: NA; v_gene: TRBV4-1; j_gene: TRBJ1-5
CDR3aa: CASSAIPGQGAMGTEAFF; CDR3nt: TGTGCCAGCAGCGCCATCCCGGGGCAGGGGGCTATGGGCACTGAAGCTTTCTTT; d_gene: TRBD1; abundance: NA; v_gene: TRBV9; j_gene: TRBJ1-1
CDR3aa: CASSSPRAGGAGEQYF; CDR3nt: TGTGCCAGCAGTTCCCCCCGGGCAGGGGGCGCGGGCGAGCAGTACTTC; d_gene: TRBD1; abundance: NA; v_gene: TRBV27; j_gene: TRBJ2-7
CDR3aa: CASSYSTSEDTQYF; CDR3nt: TGTGCCAGCAGTTACTCGACTAGCGAAGATACGCAGTATTTT; d_gene: TRBD2; abundance: NA; v_gene: TRBV6-5; j_gene: TRBJ2-3
CDR3aa: CAYRGSVLETQYF; CDR3nt: TGTGCCTACAGGGGTTCGGTTTTGGAGACCCAGTACTTC; d_gene: TRBD1; abundance: NA; v_gene: TRBV19; j_gene: TRBJ2-5
CDR3aa: CASSLQGANTDTQYF; CDR3nt: TGTGCCAGCAGTCTACAGGGGGCTAACACAGATACGCAGTATTTT; d_gene: TRBD1; abundance: NA; v_gene: TRBV27; j_gene: TRBJ2-3
CDR3aa: CASSPGGRGSYNEQFF; CDR3nt: TGTGCCAGCTCACCAGGCGGGAGGGGGTCCTACAATGAGCAGTTCTTC; d_gene: TRBD2; abundance: NA; v_gene: TRBV18; j_gene: TRBJ2-1
CDR3aa: CASSPLSGSRDEQFF; CDR3nt: TGTGCCAGCTCACCTCTTAGCGGGAGTAGGGATGAGCAGTTCTTC; d_gene: TRBD2; abundance: NA; v_gene: TRBV18; j_gene: TRBJ2-1
CDR3aa: CASSPGLTYEQYF; CDR3nt: TGTGCCAGTAGTCCGGGACTCACGTACGAGCAGTACTTC; d_gene: NA; abundance: NA; v_gene: TRBV19; j_gene: TRBJ2-7
CDR3aa: CASRTGQDGIRSTEAFF; CDR3nt: TGTGCAAGTCGCACCGGACAGGATGGTATAAGATCCACTGAAGCTTTCTTT; d_gene: NA; abundance: NA; v_gene: TRBV12-2; j_gene: TRBJ1-1
CDR3aa: CASSQVLAGGIGQFF; CDR3nt: TGCGCCAGCAGCCAAGTTTTAGCGGGGGGGATAGGGCAGTTCTTC; d_gene: TRBD2; abundance: NA; v_gene: TRBV4-3; j_gene: TRBJ2-1
CDR3aa: CASSQPGYDYGYTF; CDR3nt: TGTGCCAGCAGCCAACCAGGGTACGACTATGGCTACACCTTC; d_gene: NA; abundance: NA; v_gene: TRBV6-5; j_gene: TRBJ1-2
CDR3aa: CASSFTLSGELFF; CDR3nt: TGTGCCAGCAGTTTCACATTGTCCGGGGAGCTGTTTTTT; d_gene: NA; abundance: NA; v_gene: TRBV12-3/TRBV12-4; j_gene: TRBJ2-2
CDR3aa: CASSLMAGTYNEQFF; CDR3nt: TGTGCCAGCAGCTTAATGGCAGGGACTTACAATGAGCAGTTCTTC; d_gene: NA; abundance: NA; v_gene: TRBV7-2; j_gene: TRBJ2-1
CDR3aa: CATSEGQGGQPQHF; CDR3nt: TGTGCCACCAGTGAGGGGCAGGGTGGCCAGCCCCAGCATTTT; d_gene: NA; abundance: NA; v_gene: TRBV24-1; j_gene: TRBJ1-5
CDR3aa: CASSLTTSGGYEQYF; CDR3nt: TGCGCCAGCAGCCTGACGACTAGCGGAGGCTACGAGCAGTACTTC; d_gene: TRBD2; abundance: NA; v_gene: TRBV4-3; j_gene: TRBJ2-7
CDR3aa: CATSDSSVGWTGHYGYTF; CDR3nt: TGTGCCACCAGTGATTCTTCAGTTGGGTGGACAGGGCACTATGGCTACACCTTC; d_gene: TRBD1; abundance: NA; v_gene: TRBV24-1; j_gene: TRBJ1-2
CDR3aa: CASRGDLTAYEQYF; CDR3nt: TGTGCCAGCAGAGGGGACTTGACTGCCTACGAGCAGTACTTC; d_gene: NA; abundance: NA; v_gene: TRBV7-2; j_gene: TRBJ2-7
CDR3aa: CASSPDAGGSYNEQFF; CDR3nt: TGTGCCAGCAGCCCCGACGCGGGAGGGTCCTACAATGAGCAGTTCTTC; d_gene: TRBD2; abundance: NA; v_gene: TRBV7-9; j_gene: TRBJ2-1
CDR3aa: CASSPRQANTEAFF; CDR3nt: TGTGCCAGCAGTCCCCGGCAGGCGAACACTGAAGCTTTCTTT; d_gene: NA; abundance: once; v_gene: TRBV27; j_gene: TRBJ1-1
CDR3aa: CASSPFFGSSNQPQHF; CDR3nt: TGTGCCAGCAGCCCGTTCTTTGGTAGTAGCAATCAGCCCCAGCATTTT; d_gene: NA; abundance: NA; v_gene: TRBV7-2; j_gene: TRBJ1-5
CDR3aa: CASSQTLNTGELFF; CDR3nt: TGTGCCAGCAGCCAGACATTGAACACCGGGGAGCTGTTTTTT; d_gene: NA; abundance: NA; v_gene: TRBV7-9; j_gene: TRBJ2-2
CDR3aa: CASGLGTGLDEQFF; CDR3nt: TGTGCTAGTGGTTTGGGGACAGGCCTAGATGAGCAGTTCTTC; d_gene: TRBD1; abundance: NA; v_gene: TRBV12-5; j_gene: TRBJ2-1
CDR3aa: CASSRTGTSGANVLTF; CDR3nt: TGTGCCAGTAGTAGGACAGGGACCTCTGGGGCCAACGTCCTGACTTTC; d_gene: TRBD1; abundance: NA; v_gene: TRBV19; j_gene: TRBJ2-6
CDR3aa: CATSDPGTGDEQFF; CDR3nt: TGTGCCACCAGTGATCCCGGGACAGGGGATGAGCAGTTCTTC; d_gene: TRBD1; abundance: NA; v_gene: TRBV24-1; j_gene: TRBJ2-1
CDR3aa: CASSLGLGQGGISEQYF; CDR3nt: TGTGCCAGCAGCTTAGGTCTCGGACAGGGTGGGATAAGCGAGCAGTACTTC; d_gene: TRBD1; abundance: NA; v_gene: TRBV11-2; j_gene: TRBJ2-7